The clone carrying this T cell receptor beta chain was detected only a few times. As yet, its antigen is unknown. TCRdb fed the RT-PCR reads into MiXCR, producing one record per CDR3 protein. The profile shows approximately 520,000 distinct CDR3 sequences, roughly 27% of them singletons. This sample was taken from a study of response to subunit inactivated influenza vaccine. The study, taken as a whole, reports: Few new T cells, the authors suggested, are recruited by each seasonal influenza vaccination.

V lost 2 bases and J lost 2, with 8 bases in between. Looked up from germline, CDR1 is SEHNR and CDR2 is FQNEAQ (reference sequence). The CDR3 sequence is 14 residues long. The chain links TRBV7-9 to TRBJ2-3, with D unresolved. This clonotype was sampled from a man aged 50 or older who received an inactivated influenza vaccine. The sample in question was CD4+ T cells sorted from PBMCs, obtained 4 to 6 days after vaccination. The CDR3 region is CASSLWLNTDTQYF. The CDR3 bases are TGTGCCAGCAGCTTATGGCTGAACACAGATACGCAGTATTTT. Together with reference TRBV7-9 and TRBJ2-3, the CDR3 gives the full variable domain: DTGVSQNPRHKITKRGQNVTFRCDPISEHNRLYWYRQTLGQGPEFLTYFQNEAQLEKSRLLSDRFSAERPKGSFSTLEIQRTEQGDSAMYLCASSLWLNTDTQYFGPGTRLTVL.